This T cell receptor beta chain was captured in a study of T cell responses to AZD1222 COVID-19 vaccine. Looking at the study overall: The study pooled second doses at about 4 or about 12 weeks.

Here immunoSEQ multiplex PCR was the method, and the copy in TCRdb shows in-frame clones only, minus some. The sample comprises 100,000 to 150,000 clones, about nine tenths of which are singletons, and approximately 1.4% rests with the top ten. The TCR comes from an adult in good health. The source was peripheral blood, collected on day 0 of AZD1222 vaccination.

In nucleotides, the CDR3 is TGTGCCAGCAGTCAAGACAGGGTGAACACTGAAGCTTTCTTT. Translating gives CASSQDRVNTEAFF. V usage is TRBV27 and J usage is TRBJ1-1; 7 positions agree with TRBD1. Germline-derived CDR1 and CDR2 are MNHEY and SMNVEV (reference sequence). J lost 0 bases, V lost 5 bases, and 3 bases had no gene match. CDR3 length equals 14 residues.